Listed below are T cell receptor beta chains from one sample, sequenced in a study of T cells in Graves' hyperthyroidism and ophthalmopathy. TCRdb independently ran MiXCR on the multiplex PCR reads; one entry per CDR3 protein. The sample includes over 400,000 distinct CDR3 sequences, about 15% of them seen just once. Input material: blood. The receptors were gathered from a young man with Graves' ophthalmopathy. Both conserved end residues are part of each CDR3. The order of the fields is CDR3 DNA, CDR3 protein, V gene, J gene, D gene, CDR3 length, clone size. D genes are given only for firm matches. Clone size is shown for a subset of rows, as once, few, many or a class of expanded clone.

TGCGCCAGCAGCCCTCTAAGTGGGGGACCCTACGAGCAGTACTTC	CASSPLSGGPYEQYF	TRBV5-1	TRBJ2-7	.	15	.
TGTGCCAGCTCACCACCGTCAGCTAGCGTCGGGGCAGATACGCAGTATTTT	CASSPPSASVGADTQYF	TRBV18	TRBJ2-3	.	17	.
TGTGCCAGCAGTTACCCCCATCCGACAGGGAGTACTGAAGCTTTCTTT	CASSYPHPTGSTEAFF	TRBV6-5	TRBJ1-1	TRBD1	16	.
TGTGCCAGCAGCTTAGAGGTTAATCCCTACGAGCAGTACTTC	CASSLEVNPYEQYF	TRBV7-8	TRBJ2-7	.	14	many
TGTGCCAGCAGCTTACTACAGAGAACTAATGAAAAACTGTTTTTT	CASSLLQRTNEKLFF	TRBV7-9	TRBJ1-4	.	15	many
TGTGCCAGCAGCGTAGTTCCAGGGGGCAACACCGGGGAGCTGTTTTTT	CASSVVPGGNTGELFF	TRBV9	TRBJ2-2	TRBD1	16	.
TGTGCCAGCAGCTTAGCAGGGGGTACACCCCTCCACTTT	CASSLAGGTPLHF	TRBV7-2	TRBJ1-6	.	13	.
TGTGCCAGCAGCCAAGACCGGGACAGGGGCTACGAGCAGTACTTC	CASSQDRDRGYEQYF	TRBV4-2	TRBJ2-7	TRBD1	15	many
TGTGCCAGCAGTTTCCGCGTCCTGACGTCCCATGAGCAGTTCTTC	CASSFRVLTSHEQFF	TRBV12-3/TRBV12-4	TRBJ2-1	.	15	few
TGTGCCAGCAGCCAGGCCGGGACAGGGCCCTACGAGCAGTACTTC	CASSQAGTGPYEQYF	TRBV4-2	TRBJ2-7	TRBD1	15	many